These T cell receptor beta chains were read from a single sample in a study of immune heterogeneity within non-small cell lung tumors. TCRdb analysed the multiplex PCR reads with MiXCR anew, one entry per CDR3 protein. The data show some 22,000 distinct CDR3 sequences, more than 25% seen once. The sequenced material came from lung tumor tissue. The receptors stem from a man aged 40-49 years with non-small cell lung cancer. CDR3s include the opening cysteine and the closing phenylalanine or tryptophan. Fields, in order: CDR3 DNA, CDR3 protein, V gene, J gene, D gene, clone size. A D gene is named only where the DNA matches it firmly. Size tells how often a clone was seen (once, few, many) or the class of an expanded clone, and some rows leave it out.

CDR3nt: TGTGCCAGCAGGTTCCAGGTTGGGAGGAATGAAAAACTGTTTTTT; CDR3aa: CASRFQVGRNEKLFF; v_gene: TRBV2; j_gene: TRBJ1-4; d_gene: -; abundance: many
CDR3nt: TGCGCCAGCAGCCCCACGGCAACAGGCGGCTCTAGCCACACCTTC; CDR3aa: CASSPTATGGSSHTF; v_gene: TRBV4-3; j_gene: TRBJ1-2; d_gene: -; abundance: -
CDR3nt: TGCAGTGCTAGAGGCCCCTTAGAGGGGCAGGTCCGGGGGACCCAGTACTTC; CDR3aa: CSARGPLEGQVRGTQYF; v_gene: TRBV20-1; j_gene: TRBJ2-5; d_gene: -; abundance: few
CDR3nt: TGTGCCAGCAGCTTAGATTGGCGGGAGGGAGAGACCCAGTACTTC; CDR3aa: CASSLDWREGETQYF; v_gene: TRBV11-2; j_gene: TRBJ2-5; d_gene: TRBD2; abundance: -
CDR3nt: TGTGCCACCAGCAGAGAGGAACGGTCAACTGAAGCTTTCTTT; CDR3aa: CATSREERSTEAFF; v_gene: TRBV15; j_gene: TRBJ1-1; d_gene: -; abundance: -
CDR3nt: TGTGCCAGCATCCAAGGGACAGGGAGGAGCGAGCAGTACTTC; CDR3aa: CASIQGTGRSEQYF; v_gene: TRBV3-1; j_gene: TRBJ2-7; d_gene: TRBD1; abundance: -
CDR3nt: TGTGCCAGCAGCTCCGGCATCGCAACTAATGAAAAACTGTTTTTT; CDR3aa: CASSSGIATNEKLFF; v_gene: TRBV9; j_gene: TRBJ1-4; d_gene: -; abundance: medium-sized
CDR3nt: TGCAGTGCTAGTAAAAGGACCGGGGAGCTGTTTTTT; CDR3aa: CSASKRTGELFF; v_gene: TRBV20-1; j_gene: TRBJ2-2; d_gene: -; abundance: many
CDR3nt: TGCAGTGCTAGGATTGGATCGAATTACGAGCAGTACTTC; CDR3aa: CSARIGSNYEQYF; v_gene: TRBV20-1; j_gene: TRBJ2-7; d_gene: -; abundance: many
CDR3nt: TGTGCCAGCAGCTTAGTGTCACTAGCGGGAGGTGGCGAGCAGTACTTC; CDR3aa: CASSLVSLAGGGEQYF; v_gene: TRBV11-2; j_gene: TRBJ2-7; d_gene: TRBD2; abundance: -